Reported below is one TCR beta chain. This sample's treatment: about 20 received Ad26.COV2.S at low or high dose, single or two shots; 5 received placebo; per-sample allocation not given. Sampling took place 63 days after the first vaccine or placebo injection. Some clones are missing from TCRdb's copy, which holds only in-frame ones; the method was immunoSEQ multiplex PCR. The table records approximately 450,000 clones, around 90% of them present only once. This specimen comes from a study of Ad26.COV2.S vaccination and SARS-CoV-2 variants. The source was peripheral blood, collected in a trial of Ad26.COV2.S vaccine versus placebo. This TCR derives from a person between 18 and 65 years old who received the Ad26.COV2.S COVID-19 vaccine or a placebo.

CDR3 region: CASRIAGRAYNEQFF. As DNA, the CDR3 is TGTGCCAGCAGGATAGCGGGCCGCGCCTACAATGAGCAGTTCTTC. The rearrangement links TRBV5-4 to TRBJ2-1; 7 nucleotides agree with TRBD2. CDR1 is SGHNT, CDR2 YYREEE, per germline (reference sequence). The CDR3 sequence is 15 residues long. J gave up 2 bases and V 5 bases, and 7 bases lay outside the gene matches.